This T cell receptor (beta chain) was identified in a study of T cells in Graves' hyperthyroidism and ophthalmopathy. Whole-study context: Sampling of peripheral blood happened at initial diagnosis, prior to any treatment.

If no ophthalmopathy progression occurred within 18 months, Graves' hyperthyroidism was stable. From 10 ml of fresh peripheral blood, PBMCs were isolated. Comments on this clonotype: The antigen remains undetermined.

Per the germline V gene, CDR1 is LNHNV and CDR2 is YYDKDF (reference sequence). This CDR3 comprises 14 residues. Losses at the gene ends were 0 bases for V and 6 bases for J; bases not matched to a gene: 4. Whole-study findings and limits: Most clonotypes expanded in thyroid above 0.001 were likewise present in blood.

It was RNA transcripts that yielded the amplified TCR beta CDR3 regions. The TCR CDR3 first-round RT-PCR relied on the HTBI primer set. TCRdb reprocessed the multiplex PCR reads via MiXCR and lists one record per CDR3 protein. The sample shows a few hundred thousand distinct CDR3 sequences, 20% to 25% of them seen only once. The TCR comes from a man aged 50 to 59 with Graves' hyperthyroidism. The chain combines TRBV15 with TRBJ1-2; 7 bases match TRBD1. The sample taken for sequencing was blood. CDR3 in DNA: TGTGCCACCAGCAGAGATGTAACAGGGGATGGCTACACCTTC. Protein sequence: CATSRDVTGDGYTF.